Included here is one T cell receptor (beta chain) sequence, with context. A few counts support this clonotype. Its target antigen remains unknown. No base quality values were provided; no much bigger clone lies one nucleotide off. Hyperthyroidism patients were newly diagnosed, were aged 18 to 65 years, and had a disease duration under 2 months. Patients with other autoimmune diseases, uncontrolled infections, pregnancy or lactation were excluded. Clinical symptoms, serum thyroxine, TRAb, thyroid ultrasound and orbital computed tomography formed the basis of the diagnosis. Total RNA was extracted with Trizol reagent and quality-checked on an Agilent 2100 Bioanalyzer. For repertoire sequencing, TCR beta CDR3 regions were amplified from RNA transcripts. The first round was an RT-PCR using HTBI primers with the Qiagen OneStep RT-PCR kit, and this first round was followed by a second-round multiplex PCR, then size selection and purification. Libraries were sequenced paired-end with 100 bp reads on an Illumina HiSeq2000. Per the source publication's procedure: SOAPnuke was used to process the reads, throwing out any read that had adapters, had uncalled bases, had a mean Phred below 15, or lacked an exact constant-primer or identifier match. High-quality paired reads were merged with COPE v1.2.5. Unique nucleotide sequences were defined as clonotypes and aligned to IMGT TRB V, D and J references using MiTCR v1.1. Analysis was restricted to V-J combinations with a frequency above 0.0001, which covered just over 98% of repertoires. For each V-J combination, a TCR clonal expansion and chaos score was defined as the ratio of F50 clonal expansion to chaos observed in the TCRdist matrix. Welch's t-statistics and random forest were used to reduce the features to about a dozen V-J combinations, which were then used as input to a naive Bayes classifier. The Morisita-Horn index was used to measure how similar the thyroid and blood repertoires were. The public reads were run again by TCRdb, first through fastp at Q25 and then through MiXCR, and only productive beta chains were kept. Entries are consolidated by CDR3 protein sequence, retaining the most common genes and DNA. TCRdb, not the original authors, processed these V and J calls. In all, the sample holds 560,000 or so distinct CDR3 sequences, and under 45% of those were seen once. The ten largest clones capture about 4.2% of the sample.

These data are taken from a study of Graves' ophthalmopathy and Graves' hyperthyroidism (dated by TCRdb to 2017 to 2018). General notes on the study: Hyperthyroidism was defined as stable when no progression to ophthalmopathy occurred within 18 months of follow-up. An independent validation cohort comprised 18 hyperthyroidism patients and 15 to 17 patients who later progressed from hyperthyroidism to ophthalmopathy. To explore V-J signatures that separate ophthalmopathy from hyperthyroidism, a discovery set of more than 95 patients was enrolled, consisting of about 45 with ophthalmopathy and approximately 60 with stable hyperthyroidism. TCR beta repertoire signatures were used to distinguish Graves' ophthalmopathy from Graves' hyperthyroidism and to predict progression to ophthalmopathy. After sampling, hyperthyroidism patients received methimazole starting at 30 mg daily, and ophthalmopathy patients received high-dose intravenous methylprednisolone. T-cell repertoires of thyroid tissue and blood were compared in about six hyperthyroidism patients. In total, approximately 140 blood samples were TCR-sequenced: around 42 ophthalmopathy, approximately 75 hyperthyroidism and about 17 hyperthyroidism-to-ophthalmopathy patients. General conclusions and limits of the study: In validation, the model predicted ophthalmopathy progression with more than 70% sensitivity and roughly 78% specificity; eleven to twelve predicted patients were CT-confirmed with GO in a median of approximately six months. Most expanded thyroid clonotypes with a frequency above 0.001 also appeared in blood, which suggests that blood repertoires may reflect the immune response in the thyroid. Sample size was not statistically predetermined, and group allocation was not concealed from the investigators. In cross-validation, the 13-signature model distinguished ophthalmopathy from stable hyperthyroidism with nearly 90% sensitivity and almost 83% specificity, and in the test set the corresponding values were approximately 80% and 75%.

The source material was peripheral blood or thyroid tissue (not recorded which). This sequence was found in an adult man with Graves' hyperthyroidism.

The nucleotides read TGCAGTGCTAGAGATGGGGCAGTACATAATTCACCCCTCCACTTT. This sequence encodes CSARDGAVHNSPLHF. The rearrangement joined TRBV20-1 to TRBJ1-6; TRBD1 might be the D gene, on 5 matching bases. Trimming costs V 0 bases and J 5 bases, and their ends lie 11 bases apart. The germline V gene encodes CDR1 DFQATT and CDR2 SNEGSKA (reference sequence). Including cysteine and phenylalanine, the CDR3 has 15 amino acids. Only the CDR3 portion is preserved as DNA: 45 bases, with reading frame beginning at the first base.